This T cell receptor (beta chain) was retrieved from a study of T cells in Graves' hyperthyroidism and ophthalmopathy. This clonotype was counted between two and nine times. Antigen: not known. General study points: Blood shared most expanded thyroid clonotypes above 0.001.

Amplification of TCR beta CDR3 regions used RNA as the template. HTBI primers drove first-round RT-PCR of the TCR CDR3. TCRdb re-called the multiplex PCR reads with MiXCR, one entry per CDR3 protein. The table records hundreds of thousands of distinct CDR3 sequences, roughly 15% of them present only once. The sequence came from a woman between 45 and 60 years old with Graves' ophthalmopathy. The sample consisted of blood.

The CDR3 nucleotides are TGTGCCAGCAGCCCCCCTCGGAATCCTAGCACAGATACGCAGTATTTT. It encodes CASSPPRNPSTDTQYF. This chain uses TRBV11-3 with TRBJ2-3; D remains ambiguous. There are 16 residues in the CDR3. In germline, CDR1 is SGHNT, CDR2 YENEEA. Between the trimmed V and J ends, which lost 5 bases and 0 bases, there was a span of 15 bases.